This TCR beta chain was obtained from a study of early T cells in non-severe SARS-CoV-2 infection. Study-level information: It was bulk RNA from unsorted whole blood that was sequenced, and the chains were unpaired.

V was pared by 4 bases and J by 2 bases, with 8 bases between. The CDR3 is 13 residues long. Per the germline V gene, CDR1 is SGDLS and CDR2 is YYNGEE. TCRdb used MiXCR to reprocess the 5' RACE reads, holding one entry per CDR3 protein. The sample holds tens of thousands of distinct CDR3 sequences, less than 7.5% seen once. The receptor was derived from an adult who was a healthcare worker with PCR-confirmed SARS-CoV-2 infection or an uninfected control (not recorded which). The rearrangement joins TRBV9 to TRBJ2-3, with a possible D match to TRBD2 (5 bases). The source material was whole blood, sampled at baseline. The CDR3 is CASSRGLTDTQYF. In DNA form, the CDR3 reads TGTGCCAGCAGCCGGGGTCTCACAGATACGCAGTATTTT.